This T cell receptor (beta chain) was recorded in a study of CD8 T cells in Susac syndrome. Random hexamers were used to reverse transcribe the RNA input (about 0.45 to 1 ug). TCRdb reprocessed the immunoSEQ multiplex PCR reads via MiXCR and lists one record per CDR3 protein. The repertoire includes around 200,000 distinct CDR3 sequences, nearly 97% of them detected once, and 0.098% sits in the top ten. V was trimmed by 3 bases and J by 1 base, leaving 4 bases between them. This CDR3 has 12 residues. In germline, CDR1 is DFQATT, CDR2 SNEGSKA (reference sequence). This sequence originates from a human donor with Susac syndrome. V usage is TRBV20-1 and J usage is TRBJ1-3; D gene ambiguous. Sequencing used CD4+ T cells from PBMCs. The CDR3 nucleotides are TGCAGTGCTAGGCTATCTGGAAACACCATATATTTT. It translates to CSARLSGNTIYF.